These 28 T cell receptor beta chains share one sample of origin, sequenced in a study of quantifying T cell responses using KT2 cells. On the study more broadly: Reverse transcription used primers in the TCR alpha and beta constant regions.

A single-stranded UMI oligo with SP2 sequence was ligated to cDNA 3' ends. First-round PCR used 3 to 4 cycles and beta primers RC1.1 and RC1.2 covering TRBC1 and TRBC2. TCRdb fed the UMI-ligation and nested PCR reads into MiXCR, producing one record per CDR3 protein. In the table there are tens of thousands of distinct CDR3 sequences, around 10% of which are singletons. The source material was PBMCs spiked with cells of the T cell clone KT2. Every receptor here comes from a human donor.

The chain recombines TRBV28 with TRBJ1-2, with D possibly matching TRBD1 (5 bases). V lost 6 bases to trimming and J lost 5 bases, with 13 bases between them. The CDR3 has 13 residues. Germline CDR1 and CDR2: MDHEN and SYDVKM. CDR3 in DNA: TGTGCCAGCAGACGAACAGGAGTATATGGCTACACCTTC. Its protein is CASRRTGVYGYTF.

The chain carries TRBV3-1 and TRBJ2-3, with 10 bases aligning to TRBD2. CDR3 size: 16 residues. V gave up 4 bases and J gave up 2 bases; unmatched junction bases: 6. The germline gives CDR1 LGHDT, CDR2 YNNKEL (reference sequence). The CDR3 sequence is CASSRNLAGVTDTQYF. The DNA of the CDR3 is TGTGCCAGCAGCCGGAATCTAGCGGGAGTCACAGATACGCAGTATTTT.

This clonotype was counted ten times or more. The genes are TRBV4-1 and TRBJ2-1; D is unresolved. This CDR3 has 14 amino acids. Trimming removed 2 bases at V and 1 base at J, with 6 bases between. Germline V gene sequence: CDR1 MGHRA, CDR2 YSYEKL. This CDR3 is CASSQRTSYNEQFF. The CDR3 bases are TGCGCCAGCAGCCAAAGAACATCCTACAATGAGCAGTTCTTC.

This chain joins TRBV20-1 and TRBJ1-2, with D unresolved. The germline CDR1 and CDR2 sequences are DFQATT and SNEGSKA (reference sequence). Trimming cost V 0 bases and J 2 bases, with 10 bases left between them. This CDR3 comprises 14 residues. In DNA, the CDR3 is TGCAGTGCTAGAGATTTTGCAGAGAACTATGGCTACACCTTC. Translated, it gives CSARDFAENYGYTF.

This clonotype was seen ten or more times. The chain combines TRBV5-1 with TRBJ2-2; D gene uncertain. CDR1 is SGHRS and CDR2 is YFSETQ in the germline V gene. The CDR3 extends over 12 amino acids. The germline V and J ends were trimmed by 7 bases and 0 bases, with 4 bases remaining between them. The CDR3 protein is CASRANTGELFF. The CDR3 region has the DNA TGCGCCAGCCGGGCGAACACCGGGGAGCTGTTTTTT.

This clonotype has a handful of counts. This chain joins TRBV4-1 and TRBJ1-2, with 8 bases identical to TRBD1. This CDR3 is built from 16 residues. J lost 4 bases, V lost 2 bases, and 9 bases had no gene match. Germline V gives CDR1 MGHRA, CDR2 YSYEKL. CDR3 nucleotides: TGCGCCAGCAGCCAATTCGGACAGGGCTCGGGCTATGGCTACACCTTC. It codes for CASSQFGQGSGYGYTF.

This clonotype has at least ten counts. The J gene is TRBJ2-2, the V gene TRBV10-2, with D perhaps TRBD1 (5 bases). The V end lost 7 bases, the J end lost 7 bases, and 13 bases lay between the germline ends. Germline CDR1 and CDR2: WSHSY and SAAADI. The CDR3 is made up of 13 amino acids. The CDR3 is CASNRGANGELFF. CDR3 nucleotides: TGCGCCAGCAATAGGGGCGCAAACGGGGAGCTGTTTTTT.

The rearrangement links TRBV7-9 to TRBJ2-7, with D perhaps matching TRBD1 or TRBD2 (5 bases each). This CDR3 is built from 13 residues. Germline V gene data show CDR1 as SEHNR and CDR2 as FQNEAQ (reference sequence). Trimming cost V 5 bases and J 5 bases, with 13 bases left between them. This chain's CDR3 is CASSGQGVHEQYF. CDR3 bases: TGTGCCAGCAGCGGCCAGGGAGTCCACGAGCAGTACTTC.

The chain combines TRBV7-2 with TRBJ1-2; perhaps TRBD1 as D (6 bases). The CDR3 spans 11 residues. CDR1 SGHTA and CDR2 FQGNSA come from the germline V gene. Trimming shortened V by 5 bases and J by 12 bases, and 13 bases separated the two germline ends. CDR3 sequence: CASSETGGNTF. Here the CDR3 DNA reads TGTGCCAGCAGCGAGACCGGGGGCAACACCTTC.

At least ten counts were recorded for this clonotype. The V call is TRBV27, the J call TRBJ1-2; the match to TRBD1 covers 8 bases. Germline V lookup: CDR1 MNHEY, CDR2 SMNVEV (reference sequence). The CDR3 length is 12 residues. V was clipped by 6 bases and J by 7 bases; unmatched bases: 4. CDR3 DNA sequence: TGTGCCAGCAGAGACAGGGGAGGTGGCTACACCTTC. Its protein product is CASRDRGGGYTF.

This clonotype was detected only a few times. This sequence joins TRBV4-3 and TRBJ1-1; 7 bases line up with TRBD1. From germline, CDR1 is LGHNA and CDR2 YSLEER. Unmatched junction bases numbered 4, after V lost 0 bases and J lost 0 bases. The CDR3 runs 16 residues. CDR3 in DNA: TGCGCCAGCAGCCAAGAGCTGGGACAGCTGAACACTGAAGCTTTCTTT. Protein: CASSQELGQLNTEAFF.

This clonotype has a count of ten or more. V usage is TRBV12-3 or TRBV12-4 and J usage is TRBJ2-7; D unresolved. The CDR3 runs to 14 residues. V lost 2 bases and J lost 7, with 15 bases in between. The CDR3 spells CASSLPPPLREQYF. The CDR3 DNA sequence: TGTGCCAGCAGTTTACCCCCTCCCCTACGGGAGCAGTACTTC.

The rearrangement joins TRBV6-6 to TRBJ1-5; D is undetermined. The CDR3 length is 14 residues. V lost 5 bases, J lost 3 bases, and 11 bases lay in between. Germline CDR1 reads MNHNY; CDR2 reads SVGAGI (reference sequence). CDR3: CASSRQPHNQPQHF. The CDR3 coding sequence is TGTGCCAGCAGTAGGCAGCCACACAATCAGCCCCAGCATTTT.

This clonotype was found many times. The V and J genes are TRBV20-1 and TRBJ2-7; maybe TRBD2 (5 bases). The CDR3 sequence is 13 residues long. The V gene lost 2 bases and the J gene lost 2 bases, with 10 bases spanning the gap. CDR1 is DFQATT and CDR2 is SNEGSKA in the germline V gene (reference sequence). The CDR3 nucleotides are TGCAGTGCTAGAAGGGAGTTCACCTACGAGCAGTACTTC. Protein: CSARREFTYEQYF.

This clonotype occurred many times. The V and J genes are TRBV5-6 and TRBJ2-3; 8 bases line up with TRBD1. The CDR3 is 16 amino acids. With V trimmed by 4 bases and J by 0 bases, 7 bases remained unmatched. CDR1 and CDR2 (germline): SGHDT, YYEEEE. The CDR3 spells CASSLTGGISTDTQYF. Written as DNA, the CDR3 is TGTGCCAGCAGCCTTACAGGGGGGATAAGCACAGATACGCAGTATTTT.

This clonotype has a count of ten or more. CDR3 in amino acids: CATPAGFYNEQFF. As DNA, the CDR3 is TGTGCCACCCCAGCAGGTTTCTACAATGAGCAGTTCTTC. The V gene is TRBV24-1, the J gene TRBJ2-1; D remains unclear. The CDR3 loop spans 13 amino acids. V lost 9 bases to trimming and J lost 3 bases, with 11 bases between them. CDR1 is KGHDR and CDR2 is SFDVKD in the germline V gene.

V is TRBV9 and J is TRBJ2-2; 9 nucleotides match TRBD1. This CDR3 is built from 16 residues. With 3 bases clipped from V and 3 bases from J, the junction kept 6 bases outside the gene matches. Germline CDR1 reads SGDLS; CDR2 reads YYNGEE. The CDR3 here is CASSAGTGTYTGELFF. In DNA, the CDR3 is TGTGCCAGCAGCGCTGGGACAGGGACTTACACCGGGGAGCTGTTTTTT.

The V and J genes are TRBV20-1 and TRBJ2-1; 12 nucleotides agree with TRBD2. Germline CDR1 DFQATT, CDR2 SNEGSKA (reference sequence). The CDR3 sequence is 15 residues long. With V trimmed by 2 bases and J by 4 bases, 3 bases remained unmatched. CDR3 DNA sequence: TGCAGTGCTAGACGGACTAGCGGGAAATACAATGAGCAGTTCTTC. This translates into CSARRTSGKYNEQFF.

This chain uses TRBV10-3 with TRBJ1-1, with D hard to call. Germline CDR1 reads ENHRY; CDR2 reads SYGVKD. This CDR3 comprises 13 residues. V was pared by 5 bases and J by 1 base, with 8 bases between. CDR3 DNA sequence: TGTGCCATCAGTCCCCGGGAGAACACTGAAGCTTTCTTT. This encodes CAISPRENTEAFF.

V and J are TRBV7-2 and TRBJ2-4; 7 nucleotides line up with TRBD2. There are 15 residues in the CDR3. Trimming at V came to 4 bases and at J to 10 bases, leaving 13 bases not matched to a gene. CDR1 is SGHTA, CDR2 FQGNSA, per germline. The CDR3 is CASSYEVGLEVIQYF. The CDR3 DNA reads as TGTGCCAGCAGCTATGAGGTCGGACTAGAAGTTATTCAGTACTTC.

This clonotype was seen ten or more times. The chain couples TRBV4-3 to TRBJ1-1; D remains ambiguous. Germline CDR1 LGHNA, CDR2 YSLEER. The CDR3 is 13 residues long. With 4 bases removed from V and 5 bases from J, the gap between germline ends came to 11 bases. For the CDR3, the DNA is TGCGCCAGCAGCCGTGGCAGGAAAACTGAAGCTTTCTTT. As protein: CASSRGRKTEAFF.

This rearrangement joins TRBV4-3 to TRBJ1-1, with 11 bases matching TRBD1. The germline V gene encodes CDR1 LGHNA and CDR2 YSLEER. V dropped 0 bases and J dropped 6; count of bases not matched to a gene: 0. The CDR3 contains 14 residues. CDR3 nucleotide sequence: TGCGCCAGCAGCCAAGAGGGACAGGGGGCTGAAGCTTTCTTT. Its translation: CASSQEGQGAEAFF.

This clonotype was observed a handful of times. The chain joins TRBV4-3 to TRBJ2-4; no clear D. This CDR3 has 16 amino acids. V was trimmed by 0 bases and J by 3 bases, leaving 12 bases between them. Germline V gene sequence: CDR1 LGHNA, CDR2 YSLEER. The CDR3: CASSQEFDPSKNIQYF. The CDR3 DNA reads as TGCGCCAGCAGCCAAGAGTTTGACCCGAGCAAAAACATTCAGTACTTC.

The chain employs TRBV28 and TRBJ1-1; D unclear. Germline V gene lookup returns CDR1 MDHEN and CDR2 SYDVKM. V lost 3 bases and J lost 10, with 9 bases in between. The CDR3 is 11 residues long. CDR3 sequence reads: CASSFSGGAFF. CDR3 in DNA: TGTGCCAGCAGTTTCAGCGGAGGAGCTTTCTTT.

This clonotype was recorded a few times. This chain links TRBV2 with TRBJ1-1; D is unclear. The germline V gene encodes CDR1 SNHLY and CDR2 FYNNEI. This CDR3 spans 13 amino acids. The germline V and J ends were trimmed by 5 bases and 0 bases, with 7 bases remaining between them. The CDR3 nucleotides are TGTGCCAGCAGTCAAGATATGAACACTGAAGCTTTCTTT. Its translation: CASSQDMNTEAFF.

In its sample, this clonotype was seen a few times. The chain recombines TRBV7-8 with TRBJ1-3; D is possibly TRBD1 (5 bases). Germline CDR1 and CDR2: SGHVS and FQNEAQ. The V gene lost 5 bases and the J gene lost 0 bases, with 17 bases spanning the gap. The CDR3 runs to 17 residues. This CDR3 reads CASSLKRQPSSGNTIYF. The CDR3 DNA reads TGTGCCAGCAGCCTGAAGAGACAGCCCAGCTCTGGAAACACCATATATTTT.

This clonotype was recorded many times. This sequence joins TRBV12-3 or TRBV12-4 and TRBJ1-2; 7 nucleotides match TRBD1. The CDR3 sequence is 14 residues long. The V and J ends lost 1 base and 7 bases, in that order; junction bases with no gene match: 6. The CDR3 loop is CASSLGQGYRGYTF. The CDR3, as DNA: TGTGCCAGCAGTTTAGGACAGGGATATCGTGGCTACACCTTC.

The chain employs TRBV5-1 and TRBJ1-1; D call uncertain. CDR1 and CDR2 from the germline V gene are SGHRS and YFSETQ. This CDR3 is 15 amino acids long. The germline V and J ends were trimmed by 4 bases and 4 bases, with 17 bases remaining between them. The CDR3 nucleotides are TGCGCCAGCAGCGGGGAAGGGTATACGAGCACTGAAGCTTTCTTT. This sequence encodes CASSGEGYTSTEAFF.